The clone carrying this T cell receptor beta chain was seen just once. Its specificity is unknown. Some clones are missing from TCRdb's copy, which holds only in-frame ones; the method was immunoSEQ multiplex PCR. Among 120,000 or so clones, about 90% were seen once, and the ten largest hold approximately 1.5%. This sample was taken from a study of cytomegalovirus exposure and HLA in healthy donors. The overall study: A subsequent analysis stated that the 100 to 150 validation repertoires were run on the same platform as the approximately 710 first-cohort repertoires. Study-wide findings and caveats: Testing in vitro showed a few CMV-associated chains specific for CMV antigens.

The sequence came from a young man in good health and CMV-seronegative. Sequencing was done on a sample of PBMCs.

The DNA of the CDR3 is TGTGCCAGCAGACCTAACCCTGACAGGGCGGGCACCGGGGAGCTGTTTTTT. It specifies CASRPNPDRAGTGELFF. The chain couples TRBV7-9 to TRBJ2-2; 7 bases match TRBD1. J gave up 4 bases and V 6 bases, and 14 bases lay outside the gene matches. The CDR3 runs to 17 residues. Germline-derived CDR1 and CDR2 are SEHNR and FQNEAQ (reference sequence).